Given below is one T cell receptor beta chain in context. Its antigen remains unidentified. The sample holds no much larger clone one base away, and base qualities are not on file. The CDR3 numbers 14 residues from cysteine through phenylalanine. Only the CDR3 DNA stays, 42 bases, in frame from base 1. CDR1 and CDR2 were assigned from the germline V gene (reference sequence) as SGHNT and YYREEE. For this chain, trimming is 3 bases at the V end and 7 bases at the J end, and the number of junction bases without a gene match is 7. The data were taken from a study of cytomegalovirus exposure and HLA in healthy donors (dated 2017 in TCRdb). With regard to the full study: According to a later analysis, one platform produced both the roughly 130 validation repertoires and the 670 or so repertoires of the first cohort. The study aimed to test whether cataloging public T cell receptors could reveal signatures of past pathogen exposure. Along with the roughly 670-subject first cohort, a separate validation cohort of some 130 different subjects was used. The study combined high-throughput TCR immunosequencing, statistical association of individual TCRs with disease status, and machine learning to predict cytomegalovirus infection status.

The donors belonged to the validation cohort of under 150 subjects, which was separate from the roughly 670-subject first cohort. Library preparation was by the immunoSEQ multiplex PCR assay. In the authors' own workflow: To diagnose cytomegalovirus status from the catalog of TCR beta chain sequences, a statistical classification framework was built. TCRdb obtained this table from immuneACCESS and retained in-frame rearrangements with V and J assigned. These tables miss some clones; where compared with another copy, unresolved V genes account for less than half of the shortfall, and the remainder is unexplained. The V and J calls and clone size are taken from that table; D and trimming were inferred from the DNA. This sample is represented by roughly 50,000 clones; approximately 90% of them were singletons. Together, the top ten hold about 3.1% of the sample. Results the study describes overall, beyond this receptor: Three of the identified cytomegalovirus-associated TCR beta chains were confirmed in vitro to be specific for cytomegalovirus antigens. According to the authors, the approach could potentially be generalized to other disease states and immunological phenotypes. The validation cohort had no HLA typing available for a later analysis, so co-occurrence within that cohort was assessed over all 120 or so repertoires. Most TCR sequences were observed very rarely across donors, whereas some public TCRs were present in many individuals. The classifier was reported to diagnose cytomegalovirus status with high specificity and sensitivity in both the original cohort and the validation cohort. A later analysis found that TCRs clustered in the first cohort also tended to co-occur in the 120 or so validation repertoires, with approximately 95% of cluster scores above 0. The study gave a list of roughly 150 TCR beta chains associated with cytomegalovirus.

Recombination linked TRBV5-4 to TRBJ2-1, with TRBD2 matching 7 junction bases. This clonotype was obtained from a young man in good health and CMV-seronegative. The sample consisted of PBMCs. In nucleotides, the sequence is TGTGCCAGCAGCTCAGTACTAGCGCCAAATGAGCAGTTCTTC. Its protein reads: CASSSVLAPNEQFF.